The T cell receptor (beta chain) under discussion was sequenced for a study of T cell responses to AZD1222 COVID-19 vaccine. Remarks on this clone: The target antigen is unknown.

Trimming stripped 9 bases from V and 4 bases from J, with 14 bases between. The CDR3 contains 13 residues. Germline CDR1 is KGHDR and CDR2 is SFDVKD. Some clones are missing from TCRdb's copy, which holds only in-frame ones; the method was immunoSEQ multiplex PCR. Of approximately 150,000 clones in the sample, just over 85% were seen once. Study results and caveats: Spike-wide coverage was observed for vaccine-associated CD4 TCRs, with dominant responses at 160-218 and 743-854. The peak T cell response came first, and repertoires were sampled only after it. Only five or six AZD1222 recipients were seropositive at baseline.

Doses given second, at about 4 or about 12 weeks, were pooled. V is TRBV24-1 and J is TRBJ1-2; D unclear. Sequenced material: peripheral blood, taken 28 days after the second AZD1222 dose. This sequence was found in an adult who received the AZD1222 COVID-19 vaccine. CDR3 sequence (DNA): TGTGCCACCTTCCATAGGGCCCTCTATGGCTACACCTTC. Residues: CATFHRALYGYTF.